This TCR beta chain was sequenced for a study of T cells after yellow fever vaccination. Whole-study results and caveats: It was a small share of clonotypes that appeared in both CD4 and CD8 compartments. Post-booster repertoires again held most primary-vaccination clones (approximately 96% CD4, over 80% CD8).

Concerning this clonotype itself: Its antigen remains unidentified.

The authors made TCR cDNA by 5'RACE template switching, adding a universal primer site and UMIs. TCRdb called the 5' RACE reads again in MiXCR, with one record for every CDR3 protein. This sample has roughly 500,000 distinct CDR3 sequences, with less than 20% found just once. Germline values: CDR1 LGHDT, CDR2 YNNKEL (reference sequence). The CDR3 consists of 18 residues. J lost 2 bases, V lost 0 bases, and 9 bases had no gene match. Sequences were derived from PBMCs, sampled 15 days after the yellow fever booster vaccination. This chain links TRBV3-1 with TRBJ2-1; 8 nucleotides align to TRBD2. The sequence was obtained from a man aged 25-40 years who received the YFV17D yellow fever vaccine. This CDR3 reads CASSQDRSGSVAYNEQFF. The CDR3 nucleotides are TGTGCCAGCAGCCAAGATAGGAGCGGGAGCGTTGCCTACAATGAGCAGTTCTTC.